The 21 T cell receptor beta chains presented below share a single source sample, sequenced in a study of blood T cell repertoires in COVID-19. The method was immunoSEQ multiplex PCR; TCRdb's version includes in-frame clones alone and lacks a portion of them. The sample carries 160,000 or so clones, about 84% recorded once. What was sequenced was PBMCs or T cells enriched from blood (not recorded which). The receptors were sampled from a man aged 35-49 years who had recovered from COVID-19.

The chain joins TRBV6-5 to TRBJ2-3; 9 bases are shared with TRBD1. V was pared by 6 bases and J by 3 bases, with 4 bases of the junction left unmatched. The germline V gene encodes CDR1 MNHEY and CDR2 SVGAGI. This CDR3 comprises 14 residues. CDR3 bases: TGTGCCAGCAGGTTGACAGGGGGGACAGATACGCAGTATTTT. This codes for CASRLTGGTDTQYF.

The chain has TRBV9 and TRBJ1-1; D possibly corresponds to TRBD1 (5 bases). The CDR3 runs to 14 residues. Germline V lookup: CDR1 SGDLS, CDR2 YYNGEE. V lost 2 bases and J 6 bases, leaving 14 bases between the germline ends. Written as DNA, the CDR3 is TGTGCCAGCAGCGTGAGTCCCCTAGGGGCTGAAGCTTTCTTT. Translation gives CASSVSPLGAEAFF. The full variable domain, completed using reference TRBV9 and TRBJ1-1, is DSGVTQTPKHLITATGQRVTLRCSPRSGDLSVYWYQQSLDQGLQFLIQYYNGEERAKGNILERFSAQQFPDLHSELNLSSLELGDSALYFCASSVSPLGAEAFFGQGTRLTVV.

The chain employs TRBV19 and TRBJ1-3; possible D gene TRBD1, 6 bases. Germline-derived CDR1 and CDR2 are LNHDA and SQIVND (reference sequence). The CDR3 length is 15 residues. V dropped 8 bases and J dropped 0 bases, with 14 bases sitting between them. In nucleotides, the CDR3 is TGTGCCAGTGGAAACAGGGAGGGCTCTGGAAACACCATATATTTT. This sequence encodes CASGNREGSGNTIYF.

The CDR3 DNA reads TGTGCCAGCAGCACTGGCGTACAGGGTTGGGACTATGGCTACACCTTC. This codes for CASSTGVQGWDYGYTF. The rearrangement links TRBV5-6 to TRBJ1-2; perhaps TRBD1 as D (6 bases). Trimming shortened V by 4 bases and J by 3 bases, and 19 bases separated the two germline ends. The CDR3 spans 16 residues. Germline V gene data show CDR1 as SGHDT and CDR2 as YYEEEE.

This clone was seen only a few times. The chain carries TRBV7-8 and TRBJ1-3; D remains unclear. CDR3 size: 15 residues. V shed 3 bases and J shed 0 bases, with 9 bases lying between them. In germline, CDR1 is SGHVS, CDR2 FQNEAQ. The CDR3 reads CASSFSGDSGNTIYF. In DNA, the CDR3 is TGTGCCAGCAGCTTCTCCGGGGACTCTGGAAACACCATATATTTT.

This chain uses TRBV5-1 with TRBJ2-7; D ambiguous. CDR1 is SGHRS and CDR2 is YFSETQ in the germline V gene. The CDR3 extends over 13 amino acids. The ends were cut back, 4 bases at V and 2 bases at J, with 10 bases in the middle. CDR3 amino acids: CASSVSPAYEQYV. The CDR3 nucleotides read TGCGCCAGCAGCGTCAGTCCTGCCTACGAGCAGTACGTC.

The chain is built from TRBV7-9 and TRBJ1-2; D is undetermined. Trimming pared 0 bases from V and 8 bases from J, leaving 13 bases between. The CDR3 totals 14 residues. The V gene's germline CDR1 is SEHNR and CDR2 FQNEAQ (reference sequence). CDR3 region: CASSLAAGTRGYTF. Written as DNA, the CDR3 is TGTGCCAGCAGCTTAGCTGCAGGAACACGAGGCTACACCTTC.

This chain joins TRBV6-4 and TRBJ1-5; TRBD1 aligns across 8 bases. The CDR3 is 15 amino acids. The germline V gene has CDR1 MRHNA and CDR2 SNTAGT. V trimming: 8 bases; J trimming: 1 base; junction bases outside the gene matches: 7. The CDR3 loop is CASLDQGASNQPQHF. The DNA for the CDR3 is TGTGCCAGCTTAGATCAGGGGGCGAGCAATCAGCCCCAGCATTTT.

The J gene is TRBJ2-2, the V gene TRBV12-3 or TRBV12-4; tentative D call: TRBD1 (7 bases). There are 13 residues in the CDR3. Trimming cost V 10 bases and J 7 bases, with 16 bases left between them. The CDR3, as DNA: TGTGCCACCAGGGGGGCGCAGGGCGGGGAGCTGTTTTTT. It is translated as CATRGAQGGELFF.

The chain is built from TRBV6-5 and TRBJ1-2; D not resolved. Trimming pared 6 bases from V and 0 bases from J, leaving 11 bases between. This CDR3 is built from 14 residues. The germline CDR1 and CDR2 sequences are MNHEY and SVGAGI. CDR3 DNA: TGTGCCAGCAGGACCGGGGATTCTAACTATGGCTACACCTTC. Translating it yields CASRTGDSNYGYTF.

The genes are TRBV29-1 and TRBJ1-2; D is perhaps TRBD1 (6 bases). Germline assignment: CDR1 SQVTM and CDR2 ANQGSEA. The CDR3 consists of 13 residues. V lost 7 bases and J lost 6, with 18 bases in between. For the CDR3, the DNA is TGCAGCGGTGCTCAGGGGCCCTCTCATGGCTACACCTTC. This encodes CSGAQGPSHGYTF. The whole variable domain, filled in from reference TRBV29-1 and TRBJ1-2, reads SAVISQKPSRDICQRGTSLTIQCQVDSQVTMMFWYRQQPGQSLTLIATANQGSEATYESGFVIDKFPISRPNLTFSTLTVSNMSPEDSSIYLCSGAQGPSHGYTFGSGTRLTVV.

The rearrangement links TRBV6-5 to TRBJ1-2, with D perhaps TRBD1 (5 bases). Deletions cut 7 bases from V and 0 bases from J, with 9 bases between. The germline gives CDR1 MNHEY, CDR2 SVGAGI. The length of the CDR3 is 13 residues. The CDR3 nucleotides read TGTGCCAGCAAGACAGAGTCTAACTATGGCTACACCTTC. The encoded protein is CASKTESNYGYTF.

The chain has TRBV18 and TRBJ1-1; 7 bases are a match to TRBD1. J was trimmed by 1 base and V by 2 bases; bases with no gene match: 10. The V gene's germline CDR1 is KGHSH and CDR2 LQKENI. This CDR3 comprises 17 residues. For the CDR3, the DNA is TGTGCCAGCTCACCAACGGAGCGGCCAGGGGGGAACACTGAAGCTTTCTTT. Protein sequence: CASSPTERPGGNTEAFF. The variable domain in full, with the rest retrieved from reference TRBV18 and TRBJ1-1, is NAGVMQNPRHLVRRRGQEARLRCSPMKGHSHVYWYRQLPEEGLKFMVYLQKENIIDESGMPKERFSAEFPKEGPSILRIQQVVRGDSAAYFCASSPTERPGGNTEAFFGQGTRLTVV.

The V and J genes are TRBV6-6 and TRBJ1-3, with 12 positions matching TRBD1. The V gene's germline CDR1 is MNHNY and CDR2 SVGAGI (reference sequence). V trimming: 6 bases; J trimming: 0 bases; junction bases outside the gene matches: 3. There are 16 residues in the CDR3. CDR3 coding DNA: TGTGCCAGCAGGGGACAGGGGGCAAGCTCTGGAAACACCATATATTTT. It specifies CASRGQGASSGNTIYF.

The chain combines TRBV30 with TRBJ2-1; weak D call: TRBD1 (6 bases). CDR1 is GTSNPN, CDR2 SVGIG, per germline (reference sequence). Trimming left V 4 bases short and J 2 bases short, with 12 bases between. CDR3 length: 14 amino acids. DNA of the CDR3: TGTGCCTGGAAAGGACAGCAACCCTACAATGAGCAGTTCTTC. It yields the protein CAWKGQQPYNEQFF.

This clone was seen a single time. The V and J genes are TRBV6-1 and TRBJ1-1, with D unresolved. V was clipped by 3 bases and J by 6 bases, with 20 bases between them. This CDR3 is built from 16 residues. The germline V gene has CDR1 MNHNS and CDR2 SASEGT. The CDR3, as DNA: TGTGCCAGCAGTGAGGGCCACCAGCTCCGAAACTCTGAAGCTTTCTTT. It translates to CASSEGHQLRNSEAFF.

J is TRBJ1-2 and V is TRBV30; no clear D. CDR1 is GTSNPN, CDR2 SVGIG, per germline (reference sequence). V was shortened by 8 bases and J by 8 bases, with 15 bases between the two germline ends. This CDR3 region has 11 residues. The chain's CDR3 is CAGGISGGYTF. DNA for the CDR3: TGTGCCGGAGGTATAAGCGGGGGCTACACCTTC. Full variable domain (outside the CDR3, taken from reference TRBV30 and TRBJ1-2): SQTIHQWPATLVQPVGSPLSLECTVEGTSNPNLYWYRQAAGRGLQLLFYSVGIGQISSEVPQNLSASRPQDRQFILSSKKLLLSDSGFYLCAGGISGGYTFGSGTRLTVV.

As regards this clone: This CDR3 is also generated by other DNA sequences in the sample. The rearrangement uses TRBV10-3 and TRBJ1-3; D is perhaps TRBD1 (5 bases). The germline V gene has CDR1 ENHRY and CDR2 SYGVKD. CDR3 size: 13 residues. V was shortened by 7 bases and J by 0 bases, with 7 bases between the two germline ends. The CDR3 is CAITGGSGNTIYF. CDR3 bases: TGTGCCATCACGGGGGGCTCTGGAAACACCATATATTTT.

The V call is TRBV7-2, the J call TRBJ1-6; D unresolved. The V end lost 0 bases, the J end lost 8 bases, and 5 bases lay between the germline ends. Germline values: CDR1 SGHTA, CDR2 FQGNSA. The CDR3 length is 13 residues. The CDR3 is CASSLASYSPLHF. CDR3 nucleotides: TGTGCCAGCAGCTTAGCGTCGTATTCACCCCTCCACTTT.

The J gene is TRBJ1-6, the V gene TRBV3-1 (or the pseudogene TRBV3-2); no clear D gene. V lost 0 bases, J lost 13 bases, and 16 bases lay in between. Germline assignment: CDR1 LGHDT and CDR2 YNNKEL (reference sequence). The CDR3 is 15 amino acids. CDR3 amino acids: CASSQEGKDLLPLHF. The CDR3 DNA is TGTGCCAGCAGCCAAGAGGGCAAAGACCTTTTGCCCCTCCACTTT.

The chain carries TRBV27 and TRBJ1-2; a possible D gene is TRBD1 (5 bases). CDR3 length: 15 amino acids. Germline CDR1 is MNHEY and CDR2 is SMNVEV (reference sequence). Between the trimmed V and J ends, which lost 6 bases and 2 bases, there was a span of 16 bases. The CDR3 protein is CASRSFGGRNYGYTF. CDR3 in DNA: TGTGCCAGCAGGAGCTTTGGGGGGAGAAACTATGGCTACACCTTC.